This T cell receptor beta chain derives from a study of blood T cell repertoires in COVID-19 (dated by TCRdb to about 2020). In the study overall: The collaborator samples originated in the United States, Italy and Spain and spanned the acute and convalescent phases of COVID-19. The prospective study material was composed of cDNA or gDNA derived from T cells, B-cell-depleted T cells, or PBMCs. The dataset comprised deeply sampled blood TCRbeta repertoires from subjects exposed to, actively infected with, or recovered from COVID-19. Sample metadata almost always included a de-identified subject ID, COVID-19 status, age in years and sex. Where HLA class I and class II types were available, the types were taken from metadata supplied by the sample provider, not from assay-based typing. The samples were drawn from the first 160 participants of the ongoing ImmuneRACE study and from 950 to 1,500 subjects provided by 6 global collaborators. The repertoires were released in a freely available public database intended as a resource for research on the immune response to SARS-CoV-2. Study-wide findings and limitations: How much clinical and demographic metadata was included differed by source and by participant, and the metadata was provided uncurated.

Details on this clone: Its specific antigen is unknown. Per-base qualities were not stored, and no clone one base away is much larger.

Measured from the cysteine to the phenylalanine, the CDR3 is 12 residues long. The DNA shown is the 36-base CDR3, in frame from base 1. Trimming at the junction amounts to 3 bases on V and 5 bases on J, and the germline ends lie 10 bases apart. CDR1 is given as SQVTM and CDR2 as ANQGSEA, both from the germline V gene. Each collaborating institution followed its own protocols to collect whole blood in K2EDTA tubes. For TCRbeta analysis, collaborators shipped samples as frozen whole blood, isolated PBMCs, or DNA extracted from either of those sample types. The immunoSEQ Assay, a bias-controlled multiplex PCR, was used to amplify TCRbeta CDR3 regions from genomic DNA. The authors' pipeline ran thus. The number of nucleated cells in each sample was estimated from the amplification of reference gene primers within the assay. To quantify the absolute abundance of each unique TCRbeta CDR3 rearrangement, sequence reads were collapsed and filtered. Productive Simpson clonality was computed per sample as the square root of Simpson's diversity index over productive rearrangements. This is the immuneACCESS table as TCRdb keeps it, with only in-frame sequences that have V and J called. A part of the clones is gone; compared with another copy, unresolved V genes explain less than half, and the rest is unexplained. V and J calls and clone size are given by that table; D and trimming were obtained from the DNA. The sample profile shows a few hundred thousand clones; roughly 88% of them were found once. The top ten hold roughly 8.7% of the sample.

The V and J genes are TRBV29-1 and TRBJ2-5; a confident D gene designation cannot be given. Sequenced input: peripheral blood. The receptor was derived from a middle-aged man with active or convalescent COVID-19. The CDR3 protein: CSVDGSRETQYF. The DNA reads TGCAGCGTTGACGGGTCTAGGGAGACCCAGTACTTC.